This is a list of T cell receptor beta chains from one sample in a study of follicular helper T cells after annual influenza vaccination. Repertoires were generated with immunoSEQ multiplex PCR, while TCRdb's copy carries only in-frame clones and drops some. The table lists 8,500 to 10,000 clones, 70% to 90% of them singletons. The source was CXCR5+ CD38- circulating T follicular helper cells from blood, collected on the day of influenza vaccination. The receptors originated from an adult who received the influenza vaccine. CDR3s include the opening cysteine and the closing phenylalanine or tryptophan. The order of the fields is J gene, clone size, V gene, D gene, CDR3 DNA, CDR3 protein. D genes are given only for firm matches. Clone size is shown for a subset of rows, as once, few, many or a class of expanded clone.

>TRBJ1-6|NA|TRBV5-1|TRBD1
TGCGCCAGCAGCTTGCGTGGGACAGGGGATAGGTCACCCCTCCACTTT
CASSLRGTGDRSPLHF
>TRBJ2-1|NA|TRBV11-3|NA
TGTGCCAGCAGCTTAACAGGGCTTAATGAGCAGTTCTTC
CASSLTGLNEQFF
>TRBJ1-1|NA|TRBV6-1|NA
TGTGCCGGGTCCCGCGGGTCTAACACTGAAGCTTTCTTT
CAGSRGSNTEAFF
>TRBJ1-6|NA|TRBV15|NA
TGTGCCACCAGCAGACAGGGTTGGAATCCCCTCCACTTT
CATSRQGWNPLHF
>TRBJ1-1|NA|TRBV6-1|NA
TGTGCCAGCACTTCAACAGTGTTTGAAGCTTTCTTT
CASTSTVFEAFF
>TRBJ2-3|once|TRBV15|NA
TGTGCCACCTTCTCAGGGAGGGGGGGGTCCCCGGCAGATACGCAGTATTTT
CATFSGRGGSPADTQYF
>TRBJ1-5|NA|TRBV7-2|NA
TGTGCCAGCAGCACTCAGGGTTCCAATCAGCCCCAGCATTTT
CASSTQGSNQPQHF
>TRBJ2-7|few|TRBV6-1|NA
TGTGCCAGGATCGGAACGTACGAGCAGTACTTC
CARIGTYEQYF
>TRBJ2-7|once|TRBV6-5|NA
TGTGCCAGCAGGCTACCACAGAACTACGAGCAGTACTTC
CASRLPQNYEQYF
>TRBJ1-1|NA|TRBV19|NA
TGTGCCAGTAGTACGACGGGGGAGGTCACTGAAGCTTTCTTT
CASSTTGEVTEAFF
>TRBJ1-5|NA|TRBV21-1|NA
TGTGCCAGCAGCAAAAGAGCGGGCCCGAACCCACACAGTCAGCCCCAGCATTTT
CASSKRAGPNPHSQPQHF
>TRBJ1-2|NA|TRBV6-5|NA
TGTGCCAGCAGCCAAGGGCGCAACTATGGCTACACCTTC
CASSQGRNYGYTF
>TRBJ1-2|NA|TRBV9|NA
TGTGCCAGCAGCGTAGAGGGTGTGGGCGGCTACACCTTC
CASSVEGVGGYTF
>TRBJ2-1|NA|TRBV7-8|NA
TGTGCCAGCAGCCCCGAAGGAGGGACCTCCTACAATGAGCAGTTCTTC
CASSPEGGTSYNEQFF
>TRBJ1-5|once|TRBV5-6|NA
TGTGCCAGCAGCCGGGGAAACGGGGCTCAGCCCCAGCATTTT
CASSRGNGAQPQHF
>TRBJ1-1|NA|TRBV4-3|NA
TGCGCCAGCAGCCAGGGGGCGGGGACTGAAGCTTTCTTT
CASSQGAGTEAFF
>TRBJ1-2|once|TRBV12-5|NA
TGTGCTAGTGGTTTGGGCGACAGTATCTTCTATGGCTACACCTTC
CASGLGDSIFYGYTF
>TRBJ2-5|NA|TRBV18|NA
TGTGCCAGTTCGGCCCAAAAACCAGGGAACGAAGAGACCCAGTACTTC
CASSAQKPGNEETQYF
>TRBJ2-7|NA|TRBV6-5|TRBD1
TGTGCCAGCAGTTTTCGGACAGGGCCGTACGAGCAGTACTTC
CASSFRTGPYEQYF
>TRBJ2-7|NA|TRBV15|TRBD2
TGTGCCACCAGCAGAGATATTATAACTAGCGGGGTGTTTGAGCAGTACTTC
CATSRDIITSGVFEQYF
>TRBJ1-2|NA|TRBV5-1|TRBD1
TGCGCCAGCAGCTATTCTACGGGACAGGTCGGCTACACCTTC
CASSYSTGQVGYTF
>TRBJ1-3|once|TRBV7-6|NA
TGTGCCAGCAGCTTAAGCGTTCTTGGAAACACCATATATTTT
CASSLSVLGNTIYF
>TRBJ2-3|once|TRBV5-6|TRBD2
TGTGCCAGCAGCTTGTGGATAGCGGGGCCTTCAGATACGCAGTATTTT
CASSLWIAGPSDTQYF
>TRBJ1-4|NA|TRBV4-1|NA
TGCGCCAGCAGCCGGACAGCTAGAAATGAAAAACTGTTTTTT
CASSRTARNEKLFF
>TRBJ2-3|NA|TRBV28|TRBD2
TGTGCCAGCAGTTTAAGAGCGGGGAGCACAGATACGCAGTATTTT
CASSLRAGSTDTQYF
>TRBJ2-1|NA|TRBV7-2|NA
TGTGCCAGCAGCCCCCCGGGGGCAATTGTCCGTGAGCAGTTCTTC
CASSPPGAIVREQFF
>TRBJ2-2|NA|TRBV5-4|NA
TGTGCCAGCAGCTTGGGAGGGTTTGTCACCGGGGAGCTGTTTTTT
CASSLGGFVTGELFF
>TRBJ2-3|NA|TRBV10-3|NA
TGTGCCATCACCCCAGGGCTCGGGGTATATACGCAGTATTTT
CAITPGLGVYTQYF
>TRBJ1-5|NA|TRBV2|TRBD1
TGTGCCAGCAGTGAAGCGGCCGGGACAGGGAATCAGCCCCAGCATTTT
CASSEAAGTGNQPQHF
>TRBJ1-5|NA|TRBV18|NA
TGTGCCAGCTCACCAGATAACGGAGCAAATCAGCCCCAGCATTTT
CASSPDNGANQPQHF
>TRBJ2-7|NA|TRBV7-2|NA
TGTGCCAGCAGCTTAAATTCGTGGGGTGGGGCCTACGAGCAGTACTTC
CASSLNSWGGAYEQYF
>TRBJ1-5|NA|TRBV28|NA
TGTGCCAGCAGTCCCCAGAGGGGGAGCAATCAGCCCCAGCATTTT
CASSPQRGSNQPQHF
>TRBJ1-4|NA|TRBV4-2|NA
TGTGCCAGCAGCCAATCAGATGCTAATGAAAAACTGTTTTTT
CASSQSDANEKLFF
>TRBJ1-1|NA|TRBV7-9|TRBD1
TGTGCCAGCAGCTCAAAATCCGGGACAGCGGATGATGACACTGAAGCTTTCTTT
CASSSKSGTADDDTEAFF
>TRBJ2-7|NA|TRBV10-1|NA
TGCGCCAGCAGTGAAGGACAGAACAGGAGGGGACGGTACGAGCAGTACTTC
CASSEGQNRRGRYEQYF
>TRBJ2-1|NA|TRBV9|TRBD1
TGTGCCAGCAGCGTAGAGGGGACAGAGTACAATGAGCAGTTCTTC
CASSVEGTEYNEQFF
>TRBJ1-1|NA|TRBV6-5|NA
TGTGCCAGCAGTAAGGACAGCCTTAGGGCTACTGAAGCTTTCTTT
CASSKDSLRATEAFF
>TRBJ2-3|NA|TRBV5-6|NA
TGTGCCAGCAGCTTGGAATCGGGTCCTAAGGCAGATACGCAGTATTTT
CASSLESGPKADTQYF
>TRBJ1-4|NA|TRBV28|NA
TGTGCCAGCAGTTCCCTACCTACAGGGCGGCTGTTTTTT
CASSSLPTGRLFF
>TRBJ2-3|NA|TRBV7-6|NA
TGTGCCAGCAGCTTAGGAAGCGGGGCAGGGGGCGAGGGGACGCAGTATTTT
CASSLGSGAGGEGTQYF
>TRBJ1-1|NA|TRBV5-4|NA
TGTGCCAGCAGTCTTGGAAGCGGGGGGGACACTGAAGCTTTCTTT
CASSLGSGGDTEAFF
>TRBJ2-2|NA|TRBV6-5|TRBD1
TGTGCCAGCAGGCACGGGGACAGCGCCGGGGAGCTGTTTTTT
CASRHGDSAGELFF
>TRBJ2-1|once|TRBV7-3|NA
TGTGCCAGCAGCTTAGGTCGTAACAATGAGCAGTTCTTC
CASSLGRNNEQFF
>TRBJ1-1|NA|TRBV6-5|NA
TGTGCCAGCAGTCCTCAGTTATCTCACTCTGAAGCTTTCTTT
CASSPQLSHSEAFF
>TRBJ1-6|NA|TRBV6-5|NA
TGTGCCAGCAGTTTCTCCGGGACAAGTTATAATTCACCCCTCCACTTT
CASSFSGTSYNSPLHF
>TRBJ2-3|NA|TRBV2|TRBD2
TGTGCCAGCAGTGGACTAGCGGGGGGAGATACGCAGTATTTT
CASSGLAGGDTQYF
>TRBJ1-6|once|TRBV11-2|TRBD1
TGTGCCAGCAGCTTGACAGGGTCAAATTCACCCCTCCACTTT
CASSLTGSNSPLHF
>TRBJ1-5|once|TRBV2|NA
TGTGCCAGCAGCGGGGATATCAATCAGCCCCAGCATTTT
CASSGDINQPQHF
>TRBJ1-3|once|TRBV6-5|NA
TGTGCCAGCCGGCGACGGTTATTAGGAAACACCATATATTTT
CASRRRLLGNTIYF
>TRBJ2-1|NA|TRBV11-2|TRBD2
TGTGCCAGCAGCCGGGTGACTAGCCCCGGTCTGTTCTTC
CASSRVTSPGLFF
>TRBJ1-2|NA|TRBV5-6|NA
TGTGCCAGCCTCAGGGAGAACTATGGCTACACCTTC
CASLRENYGYTF
>TRBJ2-7|once|TRBV7-2|TRBD2
TGTGCCAGCAGCTTTAATAGCGGGGACAAGTACTTC
CASSFNSGDKYF
>TRBJ1-4|NA|TRBV6-5|NA
TGTGCCAGCAGTGAACTGACGGATGAAAAACTGTTTTTT
CASSELTDEKLFF